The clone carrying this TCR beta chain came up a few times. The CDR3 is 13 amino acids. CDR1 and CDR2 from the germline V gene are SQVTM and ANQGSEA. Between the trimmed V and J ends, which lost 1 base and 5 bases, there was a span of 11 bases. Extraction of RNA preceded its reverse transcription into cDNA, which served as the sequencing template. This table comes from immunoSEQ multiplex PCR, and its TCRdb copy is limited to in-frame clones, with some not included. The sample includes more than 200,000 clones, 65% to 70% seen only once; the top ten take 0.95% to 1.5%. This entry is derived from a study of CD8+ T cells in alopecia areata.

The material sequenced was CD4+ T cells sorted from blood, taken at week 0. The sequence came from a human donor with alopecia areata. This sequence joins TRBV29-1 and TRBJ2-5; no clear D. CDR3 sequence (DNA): TGCAGCGTTGAAGGGCACGCCAGGGAGACCCAGTACTTC. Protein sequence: CSVEGHARETQYF.